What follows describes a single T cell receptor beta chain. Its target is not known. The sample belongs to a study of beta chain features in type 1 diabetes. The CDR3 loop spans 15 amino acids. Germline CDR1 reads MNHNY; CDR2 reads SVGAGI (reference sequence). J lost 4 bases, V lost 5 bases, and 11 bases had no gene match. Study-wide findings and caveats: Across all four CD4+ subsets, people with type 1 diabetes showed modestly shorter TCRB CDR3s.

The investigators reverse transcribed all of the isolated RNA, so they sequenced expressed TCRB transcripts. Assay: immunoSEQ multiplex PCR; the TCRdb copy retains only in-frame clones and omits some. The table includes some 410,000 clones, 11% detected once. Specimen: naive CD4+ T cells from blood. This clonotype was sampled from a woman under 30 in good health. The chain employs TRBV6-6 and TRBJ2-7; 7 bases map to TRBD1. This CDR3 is CASSPTGRSPYEQYF. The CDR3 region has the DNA TGTGCCAGCAGTCCGACAGGGCGGTCTCCATACGAGCAGTACTTC.